The subject of this entry is one TCR beta chain. Antigen: not known. This sample was taken from a study of Ad26.COV2.S vaccination and SARS-CoV-2 variants. Looked up from germline, CDR1 is ENHRY and CDR2 is SYGVKD. V lost 10 bases and J 6 bases, leaving 10 bases between the germline ends. This CDR3 region has 11 residues. This sample's treatment: roughly 18 received Ad26.COV2.S at low or high dose, single or two shots; roughly 5 received placebo; per-sample allocation not given. Sampling took place 63 days after the first vaccine or placebo injection. Study-wide points: Spike-specific CD8+ and CD4+ T cell responses reportedly showed substantial breadth after vaccination.

Measured with immunoSEQ multiplex PCR; TCRdb has only the in-frame clones, and not every one. The sample records 200,000 to 250,000 clones, approximately 88% being singletons. The sequencing used peripheral blood, collected in a trial of Ad26.COV2.S vaccine versus placebo. The rearrangement joins TRBV10-3 to TRBJ2-4; possibly TRBD1 or TRBD2 for D (5 bases each). The clonotype was recovered from a person between 18 and 65 years old who received the Ad26.COV2.S COVID-19 vaccine or a placebo. The CDR3 loop is CASRDGNIQYF. As DNA, the CDR3 is TGTGCCAGCCGGGACGGAAACATTCAGTACTTC.